These 10 T cell receptor beta chains were all obtained from the same sample, sequenced in a study of blood T cells in healthy people across ages. With a J-beta primer mix and a sample-barcoded 5' primer, a second PCR ran about 7 to 11 cycles. TCRdb re-called the 5' RACE reads through MiXCR, storing one row per CDR3 protein. The table shows some 710,000 distinct CDR3 sequences, with around half occurring only once. Sequencing used blood. Every receptor here comes from an elderly man in good health.

V gene TRBV5-1 combines with J gene TRBJ2-5; a weak D match, TRBD2 (7 bases). The closer fit of TRBJ2-7 to the DNA end suggests the J call may be wrong. Germline V gene sequence: CDR1 SGHRS, CDR2 YFSETQ. CDR3 size: 14 residues. The chain's CDR3 is CASSVGGAYYEQYF. The CDR3 DNA is TGCGCCAGCAGCGTGGGGGGGGCTTACTACGAGCAGTACTTC.

The gene calls are TRBV11-2 and TRBJ2-3; 9 nucleotides line up with TRBD1. This CDR3 contains 16 residues. Germline CDR1 and CDR2: SGHAT and FQNNGV. V lost 5 bases and J lost 3; bases outside the gene matches: 9. CDR3 protein: CASSPTWDRETDTQYF. CDR3 DNA: TGTGCCAGCAGCCCAACTTGGGACAGGGAAACAGATACGCAGTATTTT.

The genes are TRBV15 and TRBJ2-1; TRBD2 matches 10 bases. The CDR3 extends over 17 amino acids. CDR1 and CDR2 from the germline V gene are LNHNV and YYDKDF (reference sequence). V lost 0 bases and J lost 3; bases outside the gene matches: 5. The CDR3 protein is CATSREASGSLYNEQFF. DNA for the CDR3: TGTGCCACCAGCAGAGAGGCTAGCGGGAGTCTCTACAATGAGCAGTTCTTC.

The genes are TRBV10-3 and TRBJ2-7; 7 bases align to TRBD2. Germline loops: CDR1 ENHRY, CDR2 SYGVKD. The ends lost 10 bases at V and 4 bases at J; junction bases unmatched: 7. The CDR3 runs 12 residues. DNA of the CDR3: TGTGCCACCGCCGGGGGGTCGTACGAGCAGTACTTC. Its protein is CATAGGSYEQYF.

The chain employs TRBV18 and TRBJ2-3; D remains unclear. The CDR3 totals 13 residues. V lost 5 bases and J lost 2, with 8 bases in between. CDR1 KGHSH and CDR2 LQKENI come from the germline V gene. The CDR3 sequence: CASSGALTDTQYF. CDR3 bases: TGTGCCAGCTCAGGTGCCCTCACAGATACGCAGTATTTT.

The V call is TRBV13, the J call TRBJ2-7, with 15 bases fitting TRBD2. V trimming: 5 bases; J trimming: 5 bases; junction bases outside the gene matches: 13. There are 18 residues in the CDR3. CDR1 and CDR2 (germline): PRHDT, FYEKMQ (reference sequence). The CDR3: CASSLRGLAGGFVDEQYF. CDR3 sequence (DNA): TGTGCCAGCAGCCTCAGAGGACTAGCGGGAGGGTTCGTGGACGAGCAGTACTTC.

The chain employs TRBV19 and TRBJ2-4; 7 bases are shared with TRBD2. The CDR3 covers 17 residues. The germline V gene encodes CDR1 LNHDA and CDR2 SQIVND (reference sequence). J was trimmed by 1 base and V by 5 bases; bases with no gene match: 11. CDR3 nucleotide sequence: TGTGCCAGTAGTCGAGTGGTGCGGGAGTTGGCCAAAAACATTCAGTACTTC. Protein: CASSRVVRELAKNIQYF.

The V call is TRBV28, the J call TRBJ2-3; D perhaps matches TRBD1 (5 bases). In germline, CDR1 is MDHEN, CDR2 SYDVKM. V lost 6 bases, J lost 4 bases, and 14 bases lay in between. The CDR3 is 14 amino acids. The CDR3 DNA reads as TGTGCCAGCAGCAGGGTCCGGGCCGCAGATACGCAGTATTTT. As protein: CASSRVRAADTQYF.

In the case of this clonotype: A clone one base away is much larger, so this may be a read error. The chain recombines TRBV14 with TRBJ2-7; D unresolved. The CDR3 is 13 residues long. Germline CDR1 SGHDN, CDR2 FVKESK. In nucleotides, the CDR3 is TGTACCAGCAGCCAAGATTTGGGTTACGAGCAGTACTTC. It encodes CTSSQDLGYEQYF.

The chain uses TRBV29-1 and TRBJ2-5; TRBD2 is a possible D gene (5 bases). The CDR3 is 10 amino acids. Germline assignment: CDR1 SQVTM and CDR2 ANQGSEA. The V and J ends lost 4 bases and 11 bases respectively, with 11 bases between them. The CDR3 loop is CSVGREEQYF. The DNA for the CDR3 is TGCAGCGTTGGACGGGAAGAGCAGTACTTC.